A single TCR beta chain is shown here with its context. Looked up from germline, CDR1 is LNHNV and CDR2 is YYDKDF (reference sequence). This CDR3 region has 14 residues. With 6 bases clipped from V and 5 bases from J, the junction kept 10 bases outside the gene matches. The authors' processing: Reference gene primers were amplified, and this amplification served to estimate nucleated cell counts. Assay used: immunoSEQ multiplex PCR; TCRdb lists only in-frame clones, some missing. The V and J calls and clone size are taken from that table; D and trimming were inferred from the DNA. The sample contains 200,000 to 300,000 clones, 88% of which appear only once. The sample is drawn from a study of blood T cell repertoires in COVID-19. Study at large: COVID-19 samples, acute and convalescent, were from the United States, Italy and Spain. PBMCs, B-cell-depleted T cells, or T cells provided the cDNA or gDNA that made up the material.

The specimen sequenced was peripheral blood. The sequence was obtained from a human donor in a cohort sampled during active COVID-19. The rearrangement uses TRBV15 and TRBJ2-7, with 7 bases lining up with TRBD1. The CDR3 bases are TGTGCCACCAGAACTAGTAGACAGGGAAACGAGCAGTACTTC. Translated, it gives CATRTSRQGNEQYF.